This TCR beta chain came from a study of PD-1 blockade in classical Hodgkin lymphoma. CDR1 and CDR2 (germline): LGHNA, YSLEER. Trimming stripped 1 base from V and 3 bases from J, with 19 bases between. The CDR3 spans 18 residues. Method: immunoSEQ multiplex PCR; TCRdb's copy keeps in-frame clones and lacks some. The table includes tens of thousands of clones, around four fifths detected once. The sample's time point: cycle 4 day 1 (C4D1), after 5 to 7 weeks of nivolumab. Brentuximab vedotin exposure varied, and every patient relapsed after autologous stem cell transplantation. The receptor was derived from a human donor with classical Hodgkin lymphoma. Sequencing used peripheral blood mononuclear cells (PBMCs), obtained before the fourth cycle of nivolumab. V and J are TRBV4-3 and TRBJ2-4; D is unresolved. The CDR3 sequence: CASSQVNDLPRGKNIQYF. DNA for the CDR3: TGCGCCAGCAGCCAAGTTAATGATCTCCCACGAGGCAAAAACATTCAGTACTTC.